This TCR beta chain was profiled in a study of T cell repertoires in cytomegalovirus infection. Whole-study context: Signatures in public TCR beta sequences pointed to both CMV infection and matching HLA type.

In this sample, this clonotype turned up a few times. As yet, its antigen is unknown. Each CDR3 protein gets one entry after TCRdb re-called the reads with MiXCR. The data contain hundreds of thousands of distinct CDR3 sequences, 20% to 25% of them seen just once; the ten biggest clones take up 7.5% to 9%. V lost 3 bases and J lost 4, with 6 bases in between. Germline V gene lookup returns CDR1 DFQATT and CDR2 SNEGSKA (reference sequence). This CDR3 is built from 11 residues. Whole-study results and caveats: Of the TCR beta families, the public ones yielded a cumulative frequency that identified carriers of CMV plus the relevant HLA.

The sample was CD8+ T cells from PBMCs. The sequence derives from a human donor in good health (CMV status not recorded). Some clones in this sample may be carry-over from other donors' samples. The chain uses TRBV20-1 and TRBJ1-2; D is unclear. The CDR3 is CSASETYGYTF. Here the CDR3 DNA reads TGCAGTGCTAGCGAGACCTATGGCTACACCTTC.